The 28 T cell receptor beta chains presented below share a single source sample, sequenced in a study of cytomegalovirus exposure and HLA in healthy donors. Researchers ran the PCR with 60 Vbeta and 13 Jbeta primers. TCRdb keeps only in-frame clones here, not all; method: immunoSEQ multiplex PCR. The table lists roughly 110,000 clones, roughly 77% of them singletons, with 2.5% in the top ten. Sequenced sample: PBMCs. All receptors come from a man aged 35 to 55 in good health and CMV-seronegative.

This clone was seen only once. The chain recombines TRBV18 with TRBJ2-5, with a weak D call TRBD1 (5 bases). The CDR3 is 15 amino acids. V was clipped by 2 bases and J by 2 bases, with 12 bases between them. Germline lookup yields CDR1 KGHSH and CDR2 LQKENI. CDR3 amino acids: CASSPGAGEQETQYF. DNA for the CDR3: TGTGCCAGCTCACCAGGGGCAGGAGAACAAGAGACCCAGTACTTC.

This clone came up a few times. The V call is TRBV5-1, the J call TRBJ1-2; 9 bases agree with TRBD1. CDR1 and CDR2 from the germline V gene are SGHRS and YFSETQ. J lost 5 bases, V lost 3 bases, and 5 bases had no gene match. CDR3 size: 14 residues. The CDR3 region is CASSSRTGEYGYTF. The DNA of the CDR3 is TGCGCCAGCAGCTCCCGGACAGGGGAGTATGGCTACACCTTC.

J is TRBJ1-1 and V is TRBV2; 9 bases agree with TRBD1. Germline CDR1 reads SNHLY; CDR2 reads FYNNEI. V was clipped by 2 bases and J by 12 bases; unmatched bases: 10. The CDR3 has 14 amino acids. The chain's CDR3 is CASSETGQGGLSFF. For the CDR3, the DNA is TGTGCCAGCAGTGAAACGGGACAGGGCGGTTTATCTTTCTTT.

V and J are TRBV11-3 and TRBJ1-6; a weak D match, TRBD1 (6 bases). In germline, CDR1 is SGHNT, CDR2 YENEEA. Trimming took off 4 bases at V and 7 bases at J, with 14 bases between the two ends. This CDR3 is built from 15 residues. This CDR3 is CASSSMGDINSPLHF. CDR3 nucleotide sequence: TGTGCCAGCAGCTCCATGGGGGACATCAATTCACCCCTCCACTTT.

This clone was detected only a few times. The V call is TRBV5-4, the J call TRBJ1-6; 8 bases match TRBD1. The CDR3 sequence is 14 residues long. Germline V lookup: CDR1 SGHNT, CDR2 YYREEE (reference sequence). With 1 base clipped from V and 9 bases from J, the junction kept 3 bases outside the gene matches. The CDR3 coding sequence is TGTGCCAGCAGCTTGCAGGGGGCATCTTCACCCCTCCACTTT. Translating gives CASSLQGASSPLHF.

The rearrangement joins TRBV7-8 to TRBJ2-1; D may be TRBD1 (5 bases). The CDR3 loop spans 15 amino acids. Germline CDR1 reads SGHVS; CDR2 reads FQNEAQ. V lost 2 bases and J lost 2, with 10 bases in between. CDR3 nucleotides: TGTGCCAGCAGCTTACGGACACACACCTACAATGAGCAGTTCTTC. This codes for CASSLRTHTYNEQFF.

This chain uses TRBV6-1 with TRBJ2-7; 9 bases fit TRBD1. Trimming cost V 5 bases and J 6 bases; bases outside gene matches: 5. This CDR3 is 13 amino acids long. Germline CDR1 and CDR2: MNHNS and SASEGT. CDR3 DNA sequence: TGTGCCAGCAGTCCGGAGACAGGGGGCGAGCAGTACTTC. The encoded protein is CASSPETGGEQYF.

This clone was seen only a few times. The chain joins TRBV5-6 to TRBJ1-1; TRBD1 aligns across 9 bases. V lost 1 base to trimming and J lost 11 bases; unmatched junction nucleotides: 12. The CDR3 is made up of 15 amino acids. Germline V gene sequence: CDR1 SGHDT, CDR2 YYEEEE. In DNA, the CDR3 is TGTGCCAGCAGCTTGAGGGGACAGGGCCTCTCGGGGGCTTTCTTT. Its protein product is CASSLRGQGLSGAFF.

This clone was observed a few times. This sequence joins TRBV11-1 and TRBJ2-5; unclear D gene. CDR3 size: 12 residues. V gave up 3 bases and J gave up 5 bases, with 7 bases separating them. The germline V gene has CDR1 SGHAT and CDR2 FQDESV (reference sequence). This CDR3 reads CASSLAGETQYF. CDR3 in DNA: TGTGCCAGCAGCTTGGCCGGGGAGACCCAGTACTTC.

There are a few counts of this clone. This chain uses TRBV2 with TRBJ1-2; unclear D gene. CDR3 size: 14 residues. Germline CDR1 SNHLY, CDR2 FYNNEI. Trimming left V 7 bases short and J 6 bases short, with 18 bases between. CDR3 sequence (DNA): TGTGCCAGCACCCGCGAGGGAGGCGCCAATGGCTACACCTTC. Its translation: CASTREGGANGYTF.

The J gene is TRBJ2-5, the V gene TRBV10-3; possibly TRBD1 for D (5 bases). TRBJ2-7 matches the DNA end more closely, so the J call is doubtful. The CDR3 loop spans 15 amino acids. The germline V gene has CDR1 ENHRY and CDR2 SYGVKD. CDR3 protein: CAISEWGQPPYEQYF. CDR3 in DNA: TGTGCCATCAGTGAGTGGGGCCAGCCGCCCTACGAGCAGTACTTC.

V and J are TRBV7-9 and TRBJ1-2, with D possibly TRBD1 on 6 matching bases. Germline V CDR1 and CDR2: SEHNR, FQNEAQ (reference sequence). The V and J ends lost 5 bases and 2 bases respectively, with 9 bases between them. The CDR3 has 13 residues. The CDR3 protein is CASSRDINYGYTF. The CDR3 nucleotides read TGTGCCAGCAGCCGGGACATAAACTATGGCTACACCTTC.

The chain carries TRBV5-1 and TRBJ2-3; 8 nucleotides match TRBD2. V trimming: 6 bases; J trimming: 5 bases; junction bases outside the gene matches: 8. Germline lookup yields CDR1 SGHRS and CDR2 YFSETQ. There are 14 residues in the CDR3. CDR3 coding DNA: TGCGCCAGCACCCGGGGGGGGGCCGGAGATACGCAGTATTTT. This sequence encodes CASTRGGAGDTQYF.

The table lists this clone with a few counts. This chain connects TRBV14 to TRBJ2-2; D is possibly TRBD1 (6 bases). Germline V lookup: CDR1 SGHDN, CDR2 FVKESK. V was trimmed by 4 bases and J by 6 bases, leaving 12 bases between them. This CDR3 spans 14 amino acids. DNA for the CDR3: TGTGCCAGCAGCCTCAGGGGCAGGGCCGGGGAGCTGTTTTTT. This codes for CASSLRGRAGELFF.

This clone was counted a few times. The CDR3 here is CASNTGLEQYF. DNA for the CDR3: TGTGCCAGCAACACAGGGCTCGAGCAGTACTTC. The chain joins TRBV21-1 to TRBJ2-7; the DNA was not compared with TRBD1, the D call given in the table. TRBV21-1 is annotated as a pseudogene. CDR3 size: 11 residues.

CDR3 bases: TGTGCCAGCTCTCGGCGGGAAGAAAAACTGTTTTTT. Its translation is CASSRREEKLFF. V and J are TRBV18 and TRBJ1-4; no reliable D call. This CDR3 has 12 residues. V was cut by 6 bases and J by 8 bases, with 10 bases left in between. The germline V gene encodes CDR1 KGHSH and CDR2 LQKENI.

This sequence joins TRBV2 and TRBJ2-7; possibly TRBD1 for D (5 bases). The germline V gene has CDR1 SNHLY and CDR2 FYNNEI. Trimming pared 7 bases from V and 2 bases from J, leaving 12 bases between. This CDR3 contains 13 residues. For the CDR3, the DNA is TGTGCCAGCAAAAGGGGCCAAACCTACGAGCAGTACTTC. This gives the protein CASKRGQTYEQYF.

V and J are TRBV5-4 and TRBJ1-6; possible D gene TRBD1, 5 bases. Between the trimmed V and J ends, which lost 4 bases and 9 bases, there was a span of 20 bases. Germline CDR1 reads SGHNT; CDR2 reads YYREEE (reference sequence). This CDR3 has 16 residues. As DNA, the CDR3 is TGTGCCAGCAGCACACAGGTCGCGGGATTAGGTTCACCCCTCCACTTT. The encoded protein is CASSTQVAGLGSPLHF.

The chain has TRBV5-1 and TRBJ2-1, with TRBD1 identical over 9 bases. The germline gives CDR1 SGHRS, CDR2 YFSETQ. With V trimmed by 0 bases and J by 8 bases, 9 bases remained unmatched. There are 16 residues in the CDR3. The chain's CDR3 is CASSLAGQGTIDEQFF. DNA for the CDR3: TGCGCCAGCAGCTTGGCGGGACAGGGAACAATAGATGAGCAGTTCTTC.

The rearrangement joins TRBV27 to TRBJ2-7; 8 nucleotides align to TRBD1. V lost 3 bases, J lost 1 base, and 2 bases stayed unmatched. This CDR3 is built from 14 residues. The V gene's germline CDR1 is MNHEY and CDR2 SMNVEV (reference sequence). The CDR3 sequence: CASSLDRVSYEQYF. The CDR3 DNA sequence: TGTGCCAGCAGTTTGGACAGGGTGTCCTACGAGCAGTACTTC.

The gene calls are TRBV19 and TRBJ2-2; D is undetermined. In germline, CDR1 is LNHDA, CDR2 SQIVND (reference sequence). This CDR3 is 15 amino acids long. Trimming stripped 4 bases from V and 1 base from J, with 10 bases between. CDR3 DNA sequence: TGTGCCAGTAGTAAAATATCAGGGAACACCGGGGAGCTGTTTTTT. Protein: CASSKISGNTGELFF.

The J gene is TRBJ2-7, the V gene TRBV7-9; 8 nucleotides align to TRBD1. V shed 5 bases and J 4 bases; nucleotides not matched to a gene: 7. Germline values: CDR1 SEHNR, CDR2 FQNEAQ (reference sequence). CDR3 length equals 14 residues. The CDR3 region is CASSRDRGPYEQYF. Here the CDR3 DNA reads TGTGCCAGCAGCCGAGACAGGGGTCCGTACGAGCAGTACTTC.

The chain combines TRBV5-1 with TRBJ2-3, with 9 bases fitting TRBD1. CDR1 SGHRS and CDR2 YFSETQ come from the germline V gene. The trim removed 4 bases at V and 2 bases at J, leaving 11 bases unmatched. The CDR3 spans 17 residues. The DNA of the CDR3 is TGCGCCAGCAGCCGAGGACAGGGGTTGGACTACACAGATACGCAGTATTTT. It codes for CASSRGQGLDYTDTQYF. Variable domain in full (rest from reference TRBV5-1 and TRBJ2-3): KAGVTQTPRYLIKTRGQQVTLSCSPISGHRSVSWYQQTPGQGLQFLFEYFSETQRNKGNFPGRFSGRQFSNSRSEMNVSTLELGDSALYLCASSRGQGLDYTDTQYFGPGTRLTVL.

V gene TRBV29-1 combines with J gene TRBJ1-4; TRBD1 matches at 7 bases. This CDR3 contains 13 residues. The trim removed 6 bases at V and 5 bases at J, leaving 6 bases unmatched. Germline V CDR1 and CDR2: SQVTM, ANQGSEA. The CDR3 DNA follows: TGCAGCGTCGGGACAGTTCAGAATGAAAAACTGTTTTTT. It specifies CSVGTVQNEKLFF.

The CDR3 DNA reads TGTGCCAGCAGCTTAGCGGCCGGGACAGGGGGCCAACAAAACTACGAGCAGTACTTC. It translates to CASSLAAGTGGQQNYEQYF. This chain links TRBV7-9 with TRBJ2-7, with 12 bases matching TRBD1. Germline V lookup: CDR1 SEHNR, CDR2 FQNEAQ (reference sequence). J gave up 3 bases and V 0 bases, and 12 bases lay outside the gene matches. The CDR3 is made up of 19 amino acids.

The chain links TRBV7-9 to TRBJ2-3; perhaps TRBD2 as D (7 bases). Germline V gene lookup returns CDR1 SEHNR and CDR2 FQNEAQ (reference sequence). This CDR3 is 16 amino acids long. V lost 3 bases to trimming and J lost 3 bases, with 16 bases between them. In DNA, the CDR3 is TGTGCCAGCAGCTTTTATGGCCGGGGGGCTACAGATACGCAGTATTTT. Translation: CASSFYGRGATDTQYF.

A single count supports this clone. The chain joins TRBV29-1 to TRBJ1-1; possibly TRBD1 for D (6 bases). This CDR3 is built from 13 residues. Trimming took 4 bases from V and 5 from J, leaving 14 bases between them. CDR1 is SQVTM, CDR2 ANQGSEA, per germline. CDR3 sequence: CSVGTSQGTEAFF. The CDR3, as DNA: TGCAGCGTTGGGACATCTCAGGGGACTGAAGCTTTCTTT.

The chain has TRBV29-1 and TRBJ2-7; TRBD1 might be the D (6 bases). V lost 7 bases to trimming and J lost 6 bases, with 16 bases between them. Germline-derived CDR1 and CDR2 are SQVTM and ANQGSEA. The CDR3 length is 12 residues. The CDR3 reads CSAGESTVEQYF. As DNA, the CDR3 is TGCAGCGCAGGGGAAAGTACGGTCGAGCAGTACTTC.